Here is one T cell receptor (beta chain) with its context. This sample is drawn from a study of T cell clonotyping in hematopoietic cell transplantation. Across the whole study: Recipients' pretransplant samples followed cytoreduction.

CDR3 length: 15 amino acids. Germline V lookup: CDR1 SEHNR, CDR2 FQNEAQ (reference sequence). V was clipped by 2 bases and J by 0 bases, with 10 bases between them. Regarding time point: recipient sample about 28 days before transplant, after cytoreduction. Measured with immunoSEQ multiplex PCR; TCRdb has only the in-frame clones, and not every one. The repertoire has some 76,000 clones, approximately 95% of them found once; the top ten carry under 2%. This TCR came from a woman in her fifties or sixties with acute myeloid leukemia. Some clones in this sample may be carry-over from other donors' samples. This specimen consisted of peripheral blood mononuclear cells, obtained before stem cell transplant. This sequence joins TRBV7-9 and TRBJ1-2; D ambiguous. CDR3 sequence: CASSLLAGANYGYTF. CDR3 in DNA: TGTGCCAGCAGCTTACTTGCCGGAGCTAACTATGGCTACACCTTC.